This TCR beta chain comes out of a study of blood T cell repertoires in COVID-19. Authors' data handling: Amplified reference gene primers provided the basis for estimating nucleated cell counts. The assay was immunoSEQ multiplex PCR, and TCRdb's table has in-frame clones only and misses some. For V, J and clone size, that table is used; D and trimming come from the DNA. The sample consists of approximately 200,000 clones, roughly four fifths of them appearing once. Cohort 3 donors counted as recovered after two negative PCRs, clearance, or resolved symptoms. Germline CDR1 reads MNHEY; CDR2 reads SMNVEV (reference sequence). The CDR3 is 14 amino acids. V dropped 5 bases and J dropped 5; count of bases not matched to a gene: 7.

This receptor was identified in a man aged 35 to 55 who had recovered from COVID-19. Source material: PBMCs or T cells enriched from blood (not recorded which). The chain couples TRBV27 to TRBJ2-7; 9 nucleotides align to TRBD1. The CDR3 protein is CASSKGQGGNEQYF. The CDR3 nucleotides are TGTGCCAGCAGTAAGGGACAGGGTGGAAACGAGCAGTACTTC.